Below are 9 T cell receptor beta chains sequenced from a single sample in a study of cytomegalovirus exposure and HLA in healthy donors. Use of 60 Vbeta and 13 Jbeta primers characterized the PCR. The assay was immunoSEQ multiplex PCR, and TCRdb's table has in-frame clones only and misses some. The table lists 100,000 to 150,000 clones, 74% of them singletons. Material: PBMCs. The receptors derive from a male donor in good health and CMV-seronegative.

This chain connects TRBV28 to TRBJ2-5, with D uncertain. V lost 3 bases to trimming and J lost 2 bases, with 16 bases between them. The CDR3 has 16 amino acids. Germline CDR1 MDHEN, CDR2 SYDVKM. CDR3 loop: CASSLWALDGQETQYF. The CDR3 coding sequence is TGTGCCAGCAGTTTGTGGGCCCTCGATGGGCAAGAGACCCAGTACTTC.

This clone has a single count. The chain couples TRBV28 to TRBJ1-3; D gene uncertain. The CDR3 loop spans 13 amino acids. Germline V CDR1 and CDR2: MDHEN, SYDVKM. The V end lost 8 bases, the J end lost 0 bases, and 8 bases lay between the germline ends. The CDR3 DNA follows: TGTGCCAGCCCACGGAGCTCTGGAAACACCATATATTTT. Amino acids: CASPRSSGNTIYF.

CDR3 DNA: TGTGCCAGTAGGGGGACAGGGGATCAGCCCCAGCATTTT. This encodes CASRGTGDQPQHF. The chain links TRBV19 to TRBJ1-5; 10 bases align to TRBD1. The length of the CDR3 is 13 residues. Germline assignment: CDR1 LNHDA and CDR2 SQIVND (reference sequence). Trimming took 6 bases from V and 5 from J; bases not matched to a gene: 1.

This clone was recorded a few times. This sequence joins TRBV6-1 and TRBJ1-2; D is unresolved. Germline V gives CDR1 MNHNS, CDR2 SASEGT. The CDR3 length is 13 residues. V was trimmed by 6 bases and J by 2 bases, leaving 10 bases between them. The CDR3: CASSLLSNYGYTF. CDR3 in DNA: TGTGCCAGCAGCCTACTATCGAACTATGGCTACACCTTC.

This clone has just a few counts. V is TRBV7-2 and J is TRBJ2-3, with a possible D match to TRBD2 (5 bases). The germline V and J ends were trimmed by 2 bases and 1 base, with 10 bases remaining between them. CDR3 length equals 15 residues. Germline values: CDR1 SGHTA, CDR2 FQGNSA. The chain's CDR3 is CASSLQDWGTDTQYF. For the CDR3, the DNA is TGTGCCAGCAGCTTACAGGACTGGGGCACAGATACGCAGTATTTT.

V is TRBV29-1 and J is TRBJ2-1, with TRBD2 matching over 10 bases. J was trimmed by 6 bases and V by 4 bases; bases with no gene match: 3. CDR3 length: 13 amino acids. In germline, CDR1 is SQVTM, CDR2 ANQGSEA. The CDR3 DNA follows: TGCAGCGTTGCTGGGACTAGCGTCAATGAGCAGTTCTTC. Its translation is CSVAGTSVNEQFF.

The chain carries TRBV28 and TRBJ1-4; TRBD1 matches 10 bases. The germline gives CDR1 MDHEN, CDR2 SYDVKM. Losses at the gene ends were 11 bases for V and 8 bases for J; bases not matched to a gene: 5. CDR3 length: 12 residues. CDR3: CAGRTGGEKLFF. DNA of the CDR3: TGTGCCGGAAGGACAGGGGGAGAAAAACTGTTTTTT.

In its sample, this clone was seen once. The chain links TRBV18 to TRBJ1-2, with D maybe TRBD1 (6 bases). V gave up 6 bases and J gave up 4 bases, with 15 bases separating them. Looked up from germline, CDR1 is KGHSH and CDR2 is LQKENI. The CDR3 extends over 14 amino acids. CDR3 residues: CASSLRGAIYGYTF. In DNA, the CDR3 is TGTGCCAGCTCCCTACGGGGGGCGATCTATGGCTACACCTTC.

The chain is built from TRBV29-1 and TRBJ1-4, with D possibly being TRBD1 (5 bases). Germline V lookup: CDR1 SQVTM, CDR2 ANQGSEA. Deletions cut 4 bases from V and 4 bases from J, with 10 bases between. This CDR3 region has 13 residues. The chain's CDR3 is CSVGGGINEKLFF. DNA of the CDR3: TGCAGCGTTGGCGGGGGGATTAATGAAAAACTGTTTTTT. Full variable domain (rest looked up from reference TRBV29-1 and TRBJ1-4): SAVISQKPSRDICQRGTSLTIQCQVDSQVTMMFWYRQQPGQSLTLIATANQGSEATYESGFVIDKFPISRPNLTFSTLTVSNMSPEDSSIYLCSVGGGINEKLFFGSGTQLSVL.